The source of this T cell receptor (beta chain) is a study of T cell changes during pregnancy in multiple sclerosis. V lost 4 bases and J lost 6, with 10 bases in between. From germline, CDR1 is SGHTA and CDR2 FQGTGA. This CDR3 comprises 13 residues. Assay used: immunoSEQ multiplex PCR; TCRdb lists only in-frame clones, some missing. The table includes about 89,000 clones, 94% detected once. The sequencing used peripheral blood, collected in the third trimester of pregnancy. The chain uses TRBV7-3 and TRBJ2-1; D uncertain. This TCR was recovered from a female donor with multiple sclerosis, enrolled in a pregnancy study. CDR3 DNA sequence: TGTGCCAGCAGCTACGACTCAACCAATGAGCAGTTCTTC. It translates to CASSYDSTNEQFF.